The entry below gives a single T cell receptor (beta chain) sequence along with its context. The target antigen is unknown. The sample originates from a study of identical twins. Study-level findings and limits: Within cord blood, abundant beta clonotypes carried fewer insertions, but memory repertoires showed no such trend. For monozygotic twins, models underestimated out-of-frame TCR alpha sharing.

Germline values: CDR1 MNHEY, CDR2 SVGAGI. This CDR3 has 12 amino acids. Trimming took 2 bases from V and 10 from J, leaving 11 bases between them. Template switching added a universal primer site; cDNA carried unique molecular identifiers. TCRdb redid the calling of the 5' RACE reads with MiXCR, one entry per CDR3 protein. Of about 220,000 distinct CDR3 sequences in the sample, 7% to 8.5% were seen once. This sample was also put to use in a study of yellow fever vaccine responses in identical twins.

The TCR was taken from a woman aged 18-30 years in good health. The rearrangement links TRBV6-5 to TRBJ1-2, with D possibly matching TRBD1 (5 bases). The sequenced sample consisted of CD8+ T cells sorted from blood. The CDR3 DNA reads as TGTGCCAGCAGTTACACGGGGCAGCACTACACCTTC. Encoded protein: CASSYTGQHYTF.